This T cell receptor beta chain was sequenced during a study of early T cells in non-severe SARS-CoV-2 infection. From the 5' RACE reads, TCRdb called clonotypes with MiXCR, one entry per CDR3 protein. This table holds about 71,000 distinct CDR3 sequences, roughly 13% found once. The sequence came from an adult who was a healthcare worker with PCR-confirmed SARS-CoV-2 infection or an uninfected control (not recorded which). The specimen sequenced was whole blood.

CDR3: CASSQDVGQGHQPQHF. CDR3 nucleotide sequence: TGCGCCAGCAGCCAAGATGTCGGACAGGGGCATCAGCCCCAGCATTTT. The chain combines TRBV4-3 with TRBJ1-5; TRBD1 aligns across 9 bases. CDR1 is LGHNA, CDR2 YSLEER, per germline. The CDR3 totals 16 residues. The trim removed 0 bases at V and 5 bases at J, leaving 5 bases unmatched.